This TCR beta chain was sequenced in a study of blood T cell repertoires in COVID-19 (dated by TCRdb to 2019 to 2021). About the study as a whole: Collaborator samples came from the United States, Italy and Spain and covered acute and convalescent phases of COVID-19. A de-identified subject ID, COVID-19 status, age in years and sex were almost always included in the sample metadata. Subjects who had been exposed to COVID-19, were actively infected with it, or had recovered from it provided the deeply sampled blood TCRbeta repertoires that made up the dataset. The repertoires were made available in a free public database intended to serve as a resource for research on the immune response to SARS-CoV-2. Samples came from the ongoing ImmuneRACE study (first 160 participants) plus 1,254 subjects from 6 global collaborators. Where available, HLA class I and class II types were taken from metadata supplied by the sample provider and were not determined by assay-based typing. The material from the prospective study consisted of cDNA or gDNA derived from T cells, B-cell-depleted T cells, or PBMCs. The paper as a whole reports these results and caveats: The quantity of clinical and demographic metadata differed by source and by participant and was supplied without curation.

Notes on this clone: The clone's antigen remains unknown. No base qualities exist here, and no much larger clone lies one base off it.

The CDR3 numbers 12 residues from cysteine through phenylalanine. CDR3 DNA only is kept here, 36 bases in frame from base 1. CDR1 and CDR2, looked up from the germline V gene, are MNHEY and SVGAGI. The V end loses 4 bases and the J end loses 7 bases, and a stretch of 10 bases separates them. Participants in the prospective study were aged 18 to 89 years, lived in over 20 United States geographic areas, and enrolled through a virtual design. To assign participants to cohorts, the prospective study relied on clinical history that participants themselves reported in a screening survey and a study questionnaire. Each participant in the prospective study had whole blood, serum and a nasopharyngeal or oropharyngeal swab collected by mobile phlebotomists. Participants in the prospective study had the option to provide additional blood draws and questionnaires over a 2-month period. Prospective study blood samples were shipped either frozen or at room temperature before DNA extraction.

TCRbeta CDR3 regions were amplified from genomic DNA using the immunoSEQ Assay, a bias-controlled multiplex PCR. As for the authors' bioinformatics: Nucleated cell counts per sample were estimated from amplification of reference gene primers within the assay. Sequence reads were collapsed and filtered to measure the absolute abundance of every unique TCRbeta CDR3 rearrangement. For each sample, productive Simpson clonality was calculated as the square root of Simpson's diversity index across productive rearrangements. TCRdb took this table from immuneACCESS and kept in-frame rearrangements with V and J called. Such tables lack part of the clones; where checked against another copy, unresolved V genes explain under half of the gap, and the rest is unexplained. That table is the source of V, J and clone size, and D and trimming were worked out from the DNA. Here the sample has approximately 250,000 clones; about 88% occur a single time. 3.5% to 5% of the sample is in the top ten clones.

In this chain, TRBV6-5 is recombined with TRBJ1-1, with the D gene not clear enough to name. The receptor comes from a man aged 25 to 45 with acute COVID-19. Sequencing was done on a sample of PBMCs or T cells enriched from blood (not recorded which). CDR3 region: CASSFQRGEAFF. The base sequence is TGTGCCAGCAGTTTTCAGCGGGGTGAAGCTTTCTTT.